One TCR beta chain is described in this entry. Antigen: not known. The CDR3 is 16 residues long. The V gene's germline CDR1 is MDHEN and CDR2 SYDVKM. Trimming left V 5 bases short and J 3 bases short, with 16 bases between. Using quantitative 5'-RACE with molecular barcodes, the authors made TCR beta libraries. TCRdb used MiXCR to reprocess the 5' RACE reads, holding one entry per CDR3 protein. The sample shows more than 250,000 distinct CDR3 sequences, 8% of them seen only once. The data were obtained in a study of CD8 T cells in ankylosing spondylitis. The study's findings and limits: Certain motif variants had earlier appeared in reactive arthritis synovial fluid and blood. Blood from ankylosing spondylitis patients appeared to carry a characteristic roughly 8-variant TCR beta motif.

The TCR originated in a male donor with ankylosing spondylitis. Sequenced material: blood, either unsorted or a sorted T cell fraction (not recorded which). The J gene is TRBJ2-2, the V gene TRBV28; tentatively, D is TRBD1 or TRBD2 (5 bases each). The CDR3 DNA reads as TGTGCCAGCAGTGGCGGGTGGGGGTTATACACCGGGGAGCTGTTTTTT. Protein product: CASSGGWGLYTGELFF.